This entry features one T cell receptor (beta chain) sequence. Antigen specificity is unknown. The sample comes from a study of T cell responses to AZD1222 COVID-19 vaccine. The study, taken as a whole, reports: Clonal diversity was possibly underestimated, and the donors were mostly white British, with more females.

With 4 bases removed from V and 7 bases from J, the gap between germline ends came to 19 bases. This CDR3 spans 16 amino acids. Germline V gives CDR1 MNHEY, CDR2 SMNVEV (reference sequence). Using immunoSEQ multiplex PCR, the repertoire was profiled, and TCRdb retains in-frame clones only, with some absent. The repertoire holds 120,000 to 150,000 clones, with approximately 88% as singletons. The chain carries TRBV27 and TRBJ1-4, with a weak D call TRBD1 (5 bases). This specimen consisted of peripheral blood, obtained on day 0 of AZD1222 vaccination. The receptor comes from an adult in good health. The CDR3 region is CASSSRVWGTIEKLFF. CDR3 bases: TGTGCCAGCAGTTCGAGGGTTTGGGGCACCATTGAAAAACTGTTTTTT.